One and the same sample provided the 13 T cell receptor beta chains below, sequenced in a study of blood T cell repertoires in COVID-19 (TCRdb year 2020). Receptor libraries were prepared by the immunoSEQ multiplex PCR assay. TCRdb stores this immuneACCESS table with in-frame sequences only. Part of the clones is absent; in the studies checked, under half of the shortfall reflects unresolved V genes, and no reason is known for the rest. This sample comprises about 200,000 clones, over 75% of them detected only once. Roughly a sixth of the sample lies in the top ten. Material: peripheral blood. These receptors came from a man aged 50-59 years with COVID-19, enrolled during active disease.

This chain uses TRBV7-9 with TRBJ2-7; 9 nucleotides align to TRBD1. Germline V lookup: CDR1 SEHNR, CDR2 FQNEAQ (reference sequence). The CDR3 runs 15 residues. Losses at the gene ends were 3 bases for V and 2 bases for J; bases not matched to a gene: 5. The CDR3 DNA reads as TGTGCCAGCAGCTTGGAAGGGACAGGGACCTACGAGCAGTACTTC. Amino acids: CASSLEGTGTYEQYF.

This chain joins TRBV5-4 and TRBJ2-7; 7 bases align to TRBD2. Germline V CDR1 and CDR2: SGHNT, YYREEE (reference sequence). The V gene end was trimmed by 0 bases and the J gene end by 0 bases; junction bases not matched to a gene: 12. CDR3 length: 18 amino acids. Written as DNA, the CDR3 is TGTGCCAGCAGCTTGGGCCTCTCTAGCGGCCAGCTCTCCTACGAGCAGTACTTC. Amino acid sequence: CASSLGLSSGQLSYEQYF.

The V gene is TRBV6-4, the J gene TRBJ2-1; TRBD2 aligns across 8 bases. This CDR3 spans 15 amino acids. From germline, CDR1 is MRHNA and CDR2 SNTAGT. V was pared by 4 bases and J by 8 bases, with 10 bases of the junction left unmatched. DNA for the CDR3: TGTGCCAGCAGTGCCGGGACTAGGGGGGACGATGAGCAGTTCTTC. Translation: CASSAGTRGDDEQFF.

The chain couples TRBV20-1 to TRBJ2-1, with D unresolved. Trimming removed 3 bases at V and 10 bases at J, with 10 bases between. Per the germline V gene, CDR1 is DFQATT and CDR2 is SNEGSKA (reference sequence). The CDR3 spans 11 residues. The CDR3 DNA sequence: TGCAGTGCTAGCCCCCTCAGGGAGCAGTTCTTC. Protein: CSASPLREQFF.

The genes are TRBV6-6 and TRBJ1-1; D not certain. Germline CDR1 and CDR2: MNHNY and SVGAGI (reference sequence). The CDR3 length is 13 residues. Trimming shortened V by 1 base and J by 11 bases, and 14 bases separated the two germline ends. In DNA, the CDR3 is TGTGCCAGCAGTTACTTAACAGAGGGAGAGGCTTTCTTT. Translation gives CASSYLTEGEAFF.

A note on this clone: The same CDR3 is also encoded by other DNA sequences in this sample. This CDR3 reads CASSPRTSGGTDTQYF. Written as DNA, the CDR3 is TGTGCCAGCTCACCTAGGACTAGCGGGGGCACAGATACGCAGTATTTT. The J gene is TRBJ2-3, the V gene TRBV18; 12 nucleotides match TRBD2. Trimming at V came to 3 bases and at J to 1 base, leaving 2 bases not matched to a gene. Per germline, CDR1 KGHSH and CDR2 LQKENI. This CDR3 region has 16 residues.

The genes are TRBV7-2 and TRBJ2-1; D possibly corresponds to TRBD2 (5 bases). Trimming removed 2 bases from V and 10 bases from J, with 18 bases in between. Germline lookup yields CDR1 SGHTA and CDR2 FQGNSA. The CDR3 contains 15 residues. This chain's CDR3 is CASSLMTGVGEEQFF. The CDR3 DNA reads TGTGCCAGCAGCTTAATGACTGGGGTCGGGGAAGAGCAGTTCTTC.

Notes on this clone: Other DNA sequences from this sample encode an identical CDR3 as well. The chain links TRBV12-3 or TRBV12-4 to TRBJ1-2; no clear D. V lost 6 bases to trimming and J lost 4 bases, with 6 bases between them. CDR3 size: 11 residues. CDR3 DNA sequence: TGTGCCAGCAGCCCGGGCTATGGCTACACCTTC. Its protein product is CASSPGYGYTF.

As to this clone: The sample holds other DNA sequences that translate to the same CDR3. J is TRBJ2-7 and V is TRBV5-1; 7 bases map to TRBD2. Germline V gene lookup returns CDR1 SGHRS and CDR2 YFSETQ. The V and J ends lost 0 bases and 0 bases, in that order; junction bases with no gene match: 3. The CDR3 covers 15 residues. The CDR3 DNA sequence: TGCGCCAGCAGCTTGGTAGCGGGTAGCTCCTACGAGCAGTACTTC. Translating it yields CASSLVAGSSYEQYF.

The chain has TRBV30 and TRBJ1-1; D unclear. The CDR3 consists of 15 residues. Trimming left V 4 bases short and J 2 bases short, with 17 bases between. CDR1 and CDR2 from the germline V gene are GTSNPN and SVGIG (reference sequence). The CDR3 protein is CAWTRFGKLNTEAFF. DNA of the CDR3: TGTGCCTGGACTCGGTTTGGAAAACTAAACACTGAAGCTTTCTTT.

The chain couples TRBV9 to TRBJ1-5; 12 positions match TRBD1. CDR3 length: 15 residues. The germline V gene encodes CDR1 SGDLS and CDR2 YYNGEE. Losses at the gene ends were 4 bases for V and 7 bases for J; bases not matched to a gene: 6. The CDR3 coding sequence is TGTGCCAGCAGCCCGGGGACAGGGGGCGGGCAGCCCCAGCATTTT. It is translated as CASSPGTGGGQPQHF.

The J gene is TRBJ2-2, the V gene TRBV18; possible D gene TRBD1, 6 bases. Trimming took 2 bases from V and 2 from J, leaving 12 bases between them. Germline V CDR1 and CDR2: KGHSH, LQKENI. This CDR3 spans 16 amino acids. CDR3: CASSPVRQENTGELFF. DNA for the CDR3: TGTGCCAGCTCACCAGTCCGACAGGAAAACACCGGGGAGCTGTTTTTT.

The rearrangement links TRBV28 to TRBJ1-1, with D hard to call. Germline values: CDR1 MDHEN, CDR2 SYDVKM. The CDR3 is made up of 11 amino acids. V was cut by 6 bases and J by 5 bases, with 7 bases left in between. CDR3 nucleotide sequence: TGTGCCAGCAGGATAGATACTGAAGCTTTCTTT. The encoded protein is CASRIDTEAFF.